The TCR beta chain under discussion was sequenced for a study of blood T cell repertoires in COVID-19. Across the whole study: T cells, B-cell-depleted T cells, or PBMCs supplied cDNA or gDNA.

The germline gives CDR1 SGHDN, CDR2 FVKESK. V was cut by 0 bases and J by 4 bases, with 13 bases left in between. This CDR3 has 16 amino acids. Per the original data handling: Estimation of nucleated cell counts relied on the amplification of reference gene primers. Only in-frame clones appear in the TCRdb table, and some are missing; sequencing was by immunoSEQ multiplex PCR. V and J calls and clone size are those listed in that table; D and trimming were worked out from the DNA. This sample yields tens of thousands of clones, of which about 94% are seen a single time; 2.5% to 3% belongs to the top ten.

The sequenced material came from peripheral blood. This chain uses TRBV14 with TRBJ2-1; no firm D call. The TCR sequence derives from a man aged 65-85 years with active COVID-19. The CDR3 region is CASSQDLHSLYNEQFF. As DNA, the CDR3 is TGTGCCAGCAGCCAAGATCTTCACAGTTTATACAATGAGCAGTTCTTC.